Below, 28 T cell receptor beta chains from the same sample are listed, as sequenced in a study of blood T cell repertoires in COVID-19. Assay used: immunoSEQ multiplex PCR; TCRdb lists only in-frame clones, some missing. This repertoire shows about 20,000 clones, more than 85% found once; its top ten account for approximately 7.6%. Sample: peripheral blood. These receptors originate from a woman in her sixties with active COVID-19.

This rearrangement joins TRBV6-5 to TRBJ2-3, with TRBD1 matching over 7 bases. From germline, CDR1 is MNHEY and CDR2 SVGAGI. The CDR3 has 14 residues. J lost 1 base, V lost 2 bases, and 0 bases had no gene match. CDR3 nucleotides: TGTGCCAGCAGTTACGACAGGGGCACAGATACGCAGTATTTT. This codes for CASSYDRGTDTQYF.

The chain uses TRBV6-6 and TRBJ2-5, with D perhaps TRBD1 (6 bases). The V gene lost 6 bases and the J gene lost 4 bases, with 15 bases spanning the gap. Per the germline V gene, CDR1 is MNHNY and CDR2 is SVGAGI (reference sequence). The CDR3 is made up of 14 amino acids. CDR3 in amino acids: CASSDRSGVETQYF. The CDR3 DNA follows: TGTGCCAGCAGCGATCGATCAGGGGTAGAGACCCAGTACTTC.

The gene calls are TRBV5-4 and TRBJ2-7; 9 bases align to TRBD1. This CDR3 comprises 13 residues. Germline V gene lookup returns CDR1 SGHNT and CDR2 YYREEE (reference sequence). Germline trimming cut 3 bases from V and 5 bases from J; bases unmatched to any gene: 3. CDR3 amino acids: CASSWGQGNEQYF. The CDR3 DNA reads as TGTGCCAGCAGCTGGGGACAGGGTAACGAGCAGTACTTC.

V usage is TRBV7-9 and J usage is TRBJ1-3; D is unclear. Germline values: CDR1 SEHNR, CDR2 FQNEAQ (reference sequence). This CDR3 comprises 14 residues. The V end lost 3 bases, the J end lost 4 bases, and 10 bases lay between the germline ends. CDR3 in amino acids: CASSFWASGNTIYF. CDR3 coding DNA: TGTGCCAGCAGCTTCTGGGCGTCCGGAAACACCATATATTTT.

This clone occurred a few times. The J gene is TRBJ2-1, the V gene TRBV7-2, with 8 bases lining up with TRBD1. Unmatched junction bases numbered 8, after V lost 3 bases and J lost 7 bases. The CDR3 covers 15 residues. The germline CDR1 and CDR2 sequences are SGHTA and FQGNSA. The CDR3 DNA follows: TGTGCCAGCAGCTTGGATACAGGGGGGAGGAATGAGCAGTTCTTC. Residues: CASSLDTGGRNEQFF.

The CDR3 nucleotides read TGTGCCAGCAGCCCCGGACAGGGGCGCCCTTCCTACGAGCAGTACTTC. Translated: CASSPGQGRPSYEQYF. The gene calls are TRBV3-1 (or the pseudogene TRBV3-2) and TRBJ2-7, with TRBD1 matching 9 bases. With V trimmed by 4 bases and J by 1 base, 8 bases remained unmatched. The length of the CDR3 is 16 residues. The germline CDR1 and CDR2 sequences are LGHDT and YNNKEL (reference sequence).

This clone was picked up one time. V usage is TRBV9 and J usage is TRBJ2-7, with TRBD2 identical over 11 bases. CDR1 is SGDLS and CDR2 is YYNGEE in the germline V gene. The CDR3 spans 13 residues. V trimming: 7 bases; J trimming: 3 bases; junction bases outside the gene matches: 3. DNA of the CDR3: TGTGCCAGCGGTAGCGGGGGGGACTACGAGCAGTACTTC. It encodes CASGSGGDYEQYF.

In this sample, this clone is medium-sized. The chain employs TRBV7-9 and TRBJ2-2; 12 nucleotides agree with TRBD1. This CDR3 contains 16 residues. Trimming took 5 bases from V and 7 from J; bases not matched to a gene: 8. Germline V lookup: CDR1 SEHNR, CDR2 FQNEAQ (reference sequence). The CDR3 sequence: CASSPTGTGGHGELFF. Written as DNA, the CDR3 is TGTGCCAGCAGCCCTACCGGGACAGGGGGCCACGGGGAGCTGTTTTTT.

The V gene is TRBV5-1, the J gene TRBJ2-5, with 7 bases that match TRBD2. CDR1 and CDR2 (germline): SGHRS, YFSETQ. V shed 0 bases, J shed 5 bases, and the junction held 7 bases outside the gene matches. The CDR3 runs 15 residues. CDR3 amino acids: CASSLDGTTTETQYF. DNA for the CDR3: TGCGCCAGCAGCTTGGACGGGACTACGACTGAGACCCAGTACTTC.

The chain couples TRBV9 to TRBJ2-1; possible D gene TRBD1, 6 bases. The CDR3 runs to 16 residues. V was cut by 0 bases and J by 5 bases, with 15 bases left in between. Germline CDR1 SGDLS, CDR2 YYNGEE. CDR3 nucleotides: TGTGCCAGCAGCGTAGAATTGAGGGGGACGAACAATGAGCAGTTCTTC. This translates into CASSVELRGTNNEQFF.

This clone was detected once. The V gene is TRBV25-1, the J gene TRBJ2-2, with TRBD1 matching over 9 bases. The CDR3 is 15 residues long. With V trimmed by 3 bases and J by 7 bases, 6 bases remained unmatched. Germline CDR1 is MGHDK and CDR2 is SYGVNS. CDR3: CASSDRDRDSGELFF. DNA of the CDR3: TGTGCCAGCAGTGACCGGGACAGGGATAGCGGGGAGCTGTTTTTT.

The V and J genes are TRBV3-1 (or the pseudogene TRBV3-2) and TRBJ2-7; D may be TRBD1 (6 bases). Trimming stripped 3 bases from V and 0 bases from J, with 9 bases between. The CDR3 totals 14 residues. Germline loops: CDR1 LGHDT, CDR2 YNNKEL (reference sequence). This CDR3 reads CASSQLGASYEQYF. DNA for the CDR3: TGTGCCAGCAGCCAGTTGGGGGCCTCCTACGAGCAGTACTTC.

V and J are TRBV9 and TRBJ2-7, with a tentative D call TRBD1 (6 bases). The V and J ends lost 3 bases and 0 bases respectively, with 10 bases between them. This CDR3 spans 14 amino acids. The germline V gene has CDR1 SGDLS and CDR2 YYNGEE. The CDR3 region has the DNA TGTGCCAGCAGCGCCACAGGGAGCTCCTACGAGCAGTACTTC. Translated, it gives CASSATGSSYEQYF.

V gene TRBV19 combines with J gene TRBJ1-1, with D maybe TRBD1 (5 bases). The CDR3 has 17 residues. Between the trimmed V and J ends, which lost 10 bases and 4 bases, there was a span of 28 bases. Germline V gene data show CDR1 as LNHDA and CDR2 as SQIVND (reference sequence). The CDR3 loop reads CATRLRGEAPTGTEAFF. DNA for the CDR3: TGTGCCACCCGATTGCGGGGCGAGGCGCCAACCGGCACTGAAGCTTTCTTT.

The J gene is TRBJ1-4, the V gene TRBV5-4; 8 bases agree with TRBD1. The length of the CDR3 is 13 residues. Germline CDR1 is SGHNT and CDR2 is YYREEE (reference sequence). V dropped 4 bases and J dropped 9; count of bases not matched to a gene: 5. The CDR3 reads CASSQDRVKKLFF. Written as DNA, the CDR3 is TGTGCCAGCAGCCAGGACAGGGTGAAAAAACTGTTTTTT.

This clone was picked up one time. J is TRBJ1-1 and V is TRBV5-1; the match to TRBD1 covers 7 bases. CDR1 SGHRS and CDR2 YFSETQ come from the germline V gene. V was pared by 1 base and J by 1 base, with 4 bases of the junction left unmatched. CDR3 length equals 15 residues. DNA of the CDR3: TGCGCCAGCAGCTTGAGAACAGGGGCGAACACTGAAGCTTTCTTT. Translating it yields CASSLRTGANTEAFF. Full variable domain (rest looked up from reference TRBV5-1 and TRBJ1-1): KAGVTQTPRYLIKTRGQQVTLSCSPISGHRSVSWYQQTPGQGLQFLFEYFSETQRNKGNFPGRFSGRQFSNSRSEMNVSTLELGDSALYLCASSLRTGANTEAFFGQGTRLTVV.

V usage is TRBV3-1 (or the pseudogene TRBV3-2) and J usage is TRBJ2-5; perhaps TRBD2 as D (6 bases). The CDR3 consists of 16 residues. Trimming took 0 bases from V and 5 from J, leaving 16 bases between them. Germline CDR1 and CDR2: LGHDT and YNNKEL (reference sequence). The CDR3 spells CASSQDGRRVGETQYF. The CDR3 DNA follows: TGTGCCAGCAGCCAAGATGGGAGGAGGGTGGGGGAGACCCAGTACTTC.

This chain joins TRBV5-1 and TRBJ2-3; D possibly corresponds to TRBD2 (6 bases). Trimming pared 3 bases from V and 0 bases from J, leaving 11 bases between. CDR1 SGHRS and CDR2 YFSETQ come from the germline V gene. The CDR3 sequence is 15 residues long. The DNA of the CDR3 is TGCGCCAGCAGCTCAGGGACTTCTAGCACAGATACGCAGTATTTT. Protein product: CASSSGTSSTDTQYF.

V and J are TRBV14 and TRBJ2-5; D uncertain. The germline V gene encodes CDR1 SGHDN and CDR2 FVKESK. The CDR3 contains 14 residues. V lost 2 bases to trimming and J lost 5 bases, with 12 bases between them. The CDR3 is CASSQTLLVETQYF. CDR3 DNA sequence: TGTGCCAGCAGCCAAACGCTCCTAGTGGAGACCCAGTACTTC.

The chain carries TRBV6-6 and TRBJ1-1; TRBD1 matches at 7 bases. CDR1 is MNHNY and CDR2 is SVGAGI in the germline V gene (reference sequence). The CDR3 has 13 residues. Trimming at V came to 4 bases and at J to 7 bases, leaving 6 bases not matched to a gene. The CDR3 loop reads CASSSPGQIEAFF. The CDR3 DNA follows: TGTGCCAGCAGTTCGCCGGGACAGATTGAAGCTTTCTTT.

This clone was observed once. The V call is TRBV5-1, the J call TRBJ2-7; TRBD2 might be the D (6 bases). Germline-derived CDR1 and CDR2 are SGHRS and YFSETQ. CDR3 length: 15 amino acids. V was shortened by 0 bases and J by 0 bases, with 10 bases between the two germline ends. The CDR3 DNA follows: TGCGCCAGCAGCTTGGTCGGGGGAAGCTCCTACGAGCAGTACTTC. This gives the protein CASSLVGGSSYEQYF.

This chain joins TRBV19 and TRBJ1-2; D perhaps matches TRBD1 (6 bases). Trimming cost V 5 bases and J 2 bases, with 9 bases left between them. Germline V gene sequence: CDR1 LNHDA, CDR2 SQIVND (reference sequence). This CDR3 is built from 13 residues. In nucleotides, the CDR3 is TGTGCCAGTAGTGCAGGGGTCAACTATGGCTACACCTTC. It encodes CASSAGVNYGYTF.

The V call is TRBV11-2, the J call TRBJ1-3; D is perhaps TRBD1 (5 bases). The CDR3 loop spans 14 amino acids. V was clipped by 6 bases and J by 0 bases, with 9 bases between them. The germline gives CDR1 SGHAT, CDR2 FQNNGV. In nucleotides, the CDR3 is TGTGCCAGCAGTCAGGGTAACTCTGGAAACACCATATATTTT. Amino acid sequence: CASSQGNSGNTIYF.

The rearrangement joins TRBV9 to TRBJ1-1, with D perhaps matching TRBD1 (5 bases). Trimming pared 0 bases from V and 4 bases from J, leaving 13 bases between. The CDR3 is 15 residues long. From germline, CDR1 is SGDLS and CDR2 YYNGEE. For the CDR3, the DNA is TGTGCCAGCAGCGTAGAGGGCAGTAGGGGCACTGAAGCTTTCTTT. This sequence encodes CASSVEGSRGTEAFF.

The CDR3 sequence is CASSPLRGLGYNEQFF. The DNA of the CDR3 is TGTGCCAGCTCACCTCTCAGGGGACTAGGGTACAATGAGCAGTTCTTC. The gene calls are TRBV18 and TRBJ2-1; TRBD2 aligns across 8 bases. V shed 3 bases, J shed 4 bases, and the junction held 8 bases outside the gene matches. The CDR3 loop spans 16 amino acids. The germline CDR1 and CDR2 sequences are KGHSH and LQKENI.

The CDR3 DNA sequence: TGCAGCGTTGGGGGGGACCTTCTAGCCAAAAACATTCAGTACTTC. It yields the protein CSVGGDLLAKNIQYF. The chain links TRBV29-1 to TRBJ2-4; D is possibly TRBD2 (6 bases). This CDR3 has 15 amino acids. Trimming took 4 bases from V and 0 from J, leaving 13 bases between them. Germline lookup yields CDR1 SQVTM and CDR2 ANQGSEA.

The rearrangement uses TRBV7-6 and TRBJ2-2; 10 nucleotides align to TRBD1. The CDR3 is made up of 17 amino acids. Germline values: CDR1 SGHVS, CDR2 FNYEAQ. Germline trimming cut 5 bases from V and 5 bases from J; bases unmatched to any gene: 11. This CDR3 reads CASSQLAGQGLTGELFF. CDR3 bases: TGTGCCAGCAGCCAGCTTGCGGGACAGGGGCTAACCGGGGAGCTGTTTTTT.

The chain is built from TRBV4-1 and TRBJ2-3; 13 positions match TRBD2. Trimming removed 3 bases from V and 12 bases from J; junction bases left unmatched: 15. Germline V gene data show CDR1 as MGHRA and CDR2 as YSYEKL. This CDR3 is built from 17 residues. CDR3: CASSQDTSGGAVGPQYF. DNA of the CDR3: TGCGCCAGCAGCCAGGATACTAGCGGGGGGGCCGTGGGTCCCCAGTATTTT.